This T cell receptor (beta chain) derives from a study of OX40 agonist ivuxolimab in advanced cancers. Study information: Patients enrolled in dose escalation were diagnosed with hepatocellular carcinoma, melanoma, renal cell or head and neck cancer. Three patients showed partial responses: one hepatocellular carcinoma and two cutaneous melanoma cases. Broader study findings: Relative to CD4+, CD8+ T cells held more expanded clones on average.

As concerns this clone: Its antigen is currently unknown.

The germline gives CDR1 SGHTA, CDR2 FQGNSA. V was pared by 4 bases and J by 10 bases, with 8 bases between. The length of the CDR3 is 11 residues. Patients were ruled out by autoimmune disease history or systemic immunosuppression. Method: immunoSEQ multiplex PCR; TCRdb's copy keeps in-frame clones and lacks some. The sample consists of roughly 53,000 clones, about four fifths of them appearing once. The source was CD4+ or CD8+ T cells sorted from blood, collected in a trial of the OX40 agonist ivuxolimab. The sequence derives from an adult with an advanced solid tumor such as melanoma, head and neck, liver or kidney cancer. The chain combines TRBV7-2 with TRBJ2-1; D is possibly TRBD2 (6 bases). The CDR3 region has the DNA TGTGCCAGCAGCTGGGACTCCGAGCAGTTCTTC. Encoded protein: CASSWDSEQFF.